One and the same sample provided the 4 T cell receptor beta chains below, sequenced in a study of T cells in Graves' hyperthyroidism and ophthalmopathy. It was RNA transcripts that yielded the amplified TCR beta CDR3 regions. HTBI primers were the set used in a first-round RT-PCR of the TCR CDR3. Using its own MiXCR run on the multiplex PCR reads, TCRdb lists one record per CDR3 protein. The sample holds roughly 570,000 distinct CDR3 sequences, around 14% seen once. The sequencing sample was made of blood. The receptors stem from a woman aged 25 to 45 with Graves' hyperthyroidism.

V and J are TRBV9 and TRBJ2-5; D possibly corresponds to TRBD2 (6 bases). Germline CDR1 reads SGDLS; CDR2 reads YYNGEE. The V end lost 2 bases, the J end lost 6 bases, and 11 bases lay between the germline ends. The CDR3 contains 13 residues. The CDR3 nucleotides are TGTGCCAGCAGCGTTGGCCTAGCGAAGACCCAGTACTTC. It translates to CASSVGLAKTQYF.

The sample holds many counts of this clonotype. The chain joins TRBV5-1 to TRBJ2-7; TRBD1 matches at 9 bases. The V gene's germline CDR1 is SGHRS and CDR2 YFSETQ. There are 15 residues in the CDR3. V lost 4 bases and J lost 4; bases outside the gene matches: 9. In nucleotides, the CDR3 is TGCGCCAGCAGCATAGCCGGGACAGGGACTTACGAGCAGTACTTC. This sequence encodes CASSIAGTGTYEQYF.

This chain uses TRBV12-3 or TRBV12-4 with TRBJ2-1; 7 nucleotides align to TRBD2. The CDR3 consists of 15 residues. Trimming removed 2 bases from V and 11 bases from J; junction bases left unmatched: 12. The CDR3 protein is CASSLSAGIPNKQFF. DNA for the CDR3: TGTGCCAGCAGTTTATCAGCGGGGATCCCCAACAAGCAGTTCTTC.

About this clonotype: The CDR3 ends on some other residue instead of the conserved phenylalanine or tryptophan, so this is likely a read error. The V gene is TRBV5-1, the J gene TRBJ2-1; tentatively, D is TRBD1 or TRBD2 (6 bases each). This CDR3 contains 15 residues. CDR1 and CDR2 from the germline V gene are SGHRS and YFSETQ. V shed 3 bases and J shed 2 bases, with 12 bases lying between them. The CDR3 nucleotides read TGCGCCAGCAGCTGGGGGGCGGCCACCTACAATGAGCAGTTCATC. The encoded protein is CASSWGAATYNEQFI.